A single sample gave rise to the 11 T cell receptor beta chains below, sequenced in a study of cytotoxic CD8 clonotypes in ibrutinib-treated CLL. Profiling relied on immunoSEQ multiplex PCR, and the TCRdb table lists in-frame clones only, not all of them. The sample has 35,000 to 55,000 clones; 69% are singletons. Material: PBMCs, obtained after 12 months of ibrutinib treatment. These receptors all stem from a human donor with chronic lymphocytic leukemia.

The V call is TRBV18, the J call TRBJ2-7; no clear D. The CDR3 is 13 amino acids. With 3 bases removed from V and 3 bases from J, the gap between germline ends came to 9 bases. Germline CDR1 and CDR2: KGHSH and LQKENI. The CDR3 DNA follows: TGTGCCAGCTCACCGGCACAGATCTACGAGCAGTACTTC. Translation gives CASSPAQIYEQYF.

The J gene is TRBJ2-2, the V gene TRBV2; 7 bases are a match to TRBD1. Germline-derived CDR1 and CDR2 are SNHLY and FYNNEI. There are 15 residues in the CDR3. The V and J ends lost 10 bases and 0 bases, in that order; junction bases with no gene match: 8. As DNA, the CDR3 is TGTGCCACAACTGGGACAGACGCGAACACCGGGGAGCTGTTTTTT. Amino acid sequence: CATTGTDANTGELFF.

In this sample, this clone turned up a few times. This rearrangement joins TRBV18 to TRBJ1-1; D is uncertain. The CDR3 has 16 amino acids. Trimming pared 3 bases from V and 10 bases from J, leaving 24 bases between. CDR1 and CDR2 (germline): KGHSH, LQKENI. The CDR3 nucleotides read TGTGCCAGCTCACCGGCCAGGAAACAGATGAGCGTGGGAGCTTTCTTT. This codes for CASSPARKQMSVGAFF.

This chain connects TRBV30 to TRBJ2-2; D might be TRBD1 (6 bases). CDR3 length: 14 amino acids. Germline CDR1 GTSNPN, CDR2 SVGIG (reference sequence). The V and J ends lost 1 base and 6 bases respectively, with 12 bases between them. CDR3: CAWSANRVSGELFF. CDR3 DNA: TGTGCCTGGAGTGCGAACAGGGTATCCGGGGAGCTGTTTTTT.

CDR3 sequence (DNA): TGTGCCAGCAGTGACAACCCGGCGAGAGATAATGAGCAGTTCTTC. This codes for CASSDNPARDNEQFF. V and J are TRBV6-4 and TRBJ2-1; D call uncertain. Per germline, CDR1 MRHNA and CDR2 SNTAGT. V shed 2 bases and J shed 7 bases, with 15 bases lying between them. The CDR3 contains 15 residues.

This clone was seen once. The CDR3 loop reads CASSFPKGLSYEQYF. The CDR3 coding sequence is TGTGCCAGCAGCTTCCCAAAGGGGCTCTCCTACGAGCAGTACTTC. V and J are TRBV7-2 and TRBJ2-7; D might be TRBD1 (5 bases). The CDR3 covers 15 residues. Germline V gene data show CDR1 as SGHTA and CDR2 as FQGNSA. V lost 3 bases to trimming and J lost 0 bases, with 12 bases between them. The full variable domain, rest sourced from reference TRBV7-2 and TRBJ2-7, is GAGVSQSPSNKVTEKGKDVELRCDPISGHTALYWYRQSLGQGLEFLIYFQGNSAPDKSGLPSDRFSAERTGGSVSTLTIQRTQQEDSAVYLCASSFPKGLSYEQYFGPGTRLTVT.

This sequence joins TRBV6-5 and TRBJ2-7; 8 bases fit TRBD2. CDR1 is MNHEY, CDR2 SVGAGI, per germline. J gave up 4 bases and V 2 bases, and 1 base lay outside the gene matches. There are 13 residues in the CDR3. CDR3 in DNA: TGTGCCAGCAGTTACGCTAGCGGGTACGAGCAGTACTTC. Protein sequence: CASSYASGYEQYF.

The chain links TRBV15 to TRBJ2-5, with D unresolved. V was trimmed by 1 base and J by 4 bases, leaving 4 bases between them. The germline gives CDR1 LNHNV, CDR2 YYDKDF (reference sequence). This CDR3 is built from 12 residues. The CDR3 sequence is CATSRGVETQYF. The CDR3 DNA reads TGTGCCACCAGCAGAGGGGTAGAGACCCAGTACTTC.

This chain joins TRBV5-1 and TRBJ2-7, with 10 nucleotides matching TRBD2. J gave up 2 bases and V 0 bases, and 2 bases lay outside the gene matches. From germline, CDR1 is SGHRS and CDR2 YFSETQ. The CDR3 covers 15 residues. CDR3 sequence reads: CASSLVLAGPYEQYF. CDR3 nucleotides: TGCGCCAGCAGCTTGGTACTAGCGGGACCCTACGAGCAGTACTTC. Full variable domain (remainder filled in from reference TRBV5-1 and TRBJ2-7): KAGVTQTPRYLIKTRGQQVTLSCSPISGHRSVSWYQQTPGQGLQFLFEYFSETQRNKGNFPGRFSGRQFSNSRSEMNVSTLELGDSALYLCASSLVLAGPYEQYFGPGTRLTVT.

The CDR3 protein is CASSDPWTALYGYTF. The DNA for the CDR3 is TGTGCCAGCAGTGACCCCTGGACAGCACTCTATGGCTACACCTTC. This chain links TRBV6-1 with TRBJ1-2; TRBD1 might be the D (6 bases). Germline V gene data show CDR1 as MNHNS and CDR2 as SASEGT. The V end lost 3 bases, the J end lost 4 bases, and 15 bases lay between the germline ends. The CDR3 totals 15 residues.

The genes are TRBV10-3 and TRBJ1-2, with a possible D match to TRBD1 (5 bases). Germline CDR1 is ENHRY and CDR2 is SYGVKD. This CDR3 is built from 13 residues. Trimming left V 11 bases short and J 1 base short, with 14 bases between. The CDR3 nucleotides read TGTGCCCTCCGGGACGGAGGTAACTATGGCTACACCTTC. It translates to CALRDGGNYGYTF.